This T cell receptor beta chain was captured in a study of cytomegalovirus exposure and HLA in healthy donors. Primers: 60 Vbeta forward and 13 Jbeta reverse. The data were produced by immunoSEQ multiplex PCR, yet TCRdb's version contains in-frame clones alone and is incomplete. The sample lists fewer than 200,000 clones, more than 70% occurring once. The origin of this receptor is a girl under 18 in good health and CMV-seronegative. The sample consisted of PBMCs.

CDR3 in DNA: TGTGCCAGCAGCGGGACACGGAATGAAAAACTGTTTTTT. This translates into CASSGTRNEKLFF. The V call is TRBV25-1, the J call TRBJ1-4, with a possible D match to TRBD1 (6 bases). Germline CDR1 reads MGHDK; CDR2 reads SYGVNS. Trimming removed 6 bases at V and 5 bases at J, with 10 bases between. The CDR3 is 13 amino acids. Drawing the rest from reference TRBV25-1 and TRBJ1-4, the complete variable domain is EADIYQTPRYLVIGTGKKITLECSQTMGHDKMYWYQQDPGMELHLIHYSYGVNSTEKGDLSSESTVSRIRTEHFPLTLESARPSHTSQYLCASSGTRNEKLFFGSGTQLSVL.